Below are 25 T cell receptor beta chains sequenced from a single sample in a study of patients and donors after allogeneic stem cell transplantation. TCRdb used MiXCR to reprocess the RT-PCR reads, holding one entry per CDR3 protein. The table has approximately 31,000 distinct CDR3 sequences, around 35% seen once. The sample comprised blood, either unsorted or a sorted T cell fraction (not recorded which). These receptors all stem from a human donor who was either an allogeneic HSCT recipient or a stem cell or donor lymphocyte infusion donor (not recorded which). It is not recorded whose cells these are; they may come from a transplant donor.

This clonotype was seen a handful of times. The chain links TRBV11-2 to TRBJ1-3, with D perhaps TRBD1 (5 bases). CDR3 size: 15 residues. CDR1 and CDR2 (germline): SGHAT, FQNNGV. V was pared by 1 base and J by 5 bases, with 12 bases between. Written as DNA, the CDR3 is TGTGCCAGCAGCTTAGCCAGGGAGAGTAGAAACACCATATATTTT. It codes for CASSLARESRNTIYF.

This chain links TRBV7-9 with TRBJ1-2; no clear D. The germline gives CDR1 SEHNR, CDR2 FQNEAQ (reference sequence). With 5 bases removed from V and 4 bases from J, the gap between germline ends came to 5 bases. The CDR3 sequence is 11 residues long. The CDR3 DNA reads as TGTGCCAGCAGCGAGGGCTATGGCTACACCTTC. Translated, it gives CASSEGYGYTF.

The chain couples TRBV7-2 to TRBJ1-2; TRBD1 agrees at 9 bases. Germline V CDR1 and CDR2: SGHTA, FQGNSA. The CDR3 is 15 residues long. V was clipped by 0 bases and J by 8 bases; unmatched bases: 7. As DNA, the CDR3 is TGTGCCAGCAGCTTAGCTGCGACAGGGGGGACGGGCTACACCTTC. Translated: CASSLAATGGTGYTF.

For the CDR3, the DNA is TGTGCCAGCAGCCAGCGCCGGGACTCCGCTCCCCCAGGAGAGACCCAGTACTTC. Its translation is CASSQRRDSAPPGETQYF. V usage is TRBV11-2 and J usage is TRBJ2-5; perhaps TRBD2 as D (6 bases). V lost 5 bases to trimming and J lost 4 bases, with 26 bases between them. The germline V gene has CDR1 SGHAT and CDR2 FQNNGV. There are 18 residues in the CDR3.

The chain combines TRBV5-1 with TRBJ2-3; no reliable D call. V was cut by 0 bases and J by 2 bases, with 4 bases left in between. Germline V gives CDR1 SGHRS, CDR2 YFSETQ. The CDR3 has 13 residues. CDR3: CASSLGPTDTQYF. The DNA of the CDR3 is TGCGCCAGCAGCTTGGGACCCACAGATACGCAGTATTTT.

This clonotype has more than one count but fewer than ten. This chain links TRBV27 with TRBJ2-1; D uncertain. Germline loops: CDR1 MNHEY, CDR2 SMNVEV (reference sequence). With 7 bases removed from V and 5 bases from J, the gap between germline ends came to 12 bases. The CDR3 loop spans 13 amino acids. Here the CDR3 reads CASNDWKDNEQFF. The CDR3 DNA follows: TGTGCCAGCAACGATTGGAAGGACAATGAGCAGTTCTTC.

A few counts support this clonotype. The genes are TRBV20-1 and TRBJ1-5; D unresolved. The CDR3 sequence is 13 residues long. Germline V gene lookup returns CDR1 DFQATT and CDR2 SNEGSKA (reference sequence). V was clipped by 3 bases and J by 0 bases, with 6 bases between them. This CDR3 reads CSARVSSNQPQHF. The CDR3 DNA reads TGCAGTGCTAGGGTCAGTAGCAATCAGCCCCAGCATTTT.

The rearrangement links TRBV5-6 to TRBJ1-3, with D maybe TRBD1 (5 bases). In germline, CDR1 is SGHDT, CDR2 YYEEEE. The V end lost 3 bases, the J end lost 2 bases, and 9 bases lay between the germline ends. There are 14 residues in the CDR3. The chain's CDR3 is CASSSRDAGNTIYF. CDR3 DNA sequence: TGTGCCAGCAGCTCAAGGGACGCTGGAAACACCATATATTTT.

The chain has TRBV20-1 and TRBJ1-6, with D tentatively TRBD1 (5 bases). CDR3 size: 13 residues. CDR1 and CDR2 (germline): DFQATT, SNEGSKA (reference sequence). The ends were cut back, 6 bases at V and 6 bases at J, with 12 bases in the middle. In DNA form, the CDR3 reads TGCAGTGCCCGAGGGACTACTAATTCACCCCTCCACTTT. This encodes CSARGTTNSPLHF.

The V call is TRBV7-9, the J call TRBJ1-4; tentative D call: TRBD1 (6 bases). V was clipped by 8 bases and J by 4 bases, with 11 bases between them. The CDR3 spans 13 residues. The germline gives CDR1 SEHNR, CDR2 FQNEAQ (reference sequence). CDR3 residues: CASGSGDNEKLFF. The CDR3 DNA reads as TGTGCCAGCGGGTCAGGGGATAATGAAAAACTGTTTTTT.

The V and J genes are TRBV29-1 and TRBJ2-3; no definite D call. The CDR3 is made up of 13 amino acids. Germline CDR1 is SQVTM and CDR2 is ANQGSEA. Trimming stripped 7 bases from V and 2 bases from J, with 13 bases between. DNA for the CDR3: TGCAGCGCCACGTCGTCCAACACAGATACGCAGTATTTT. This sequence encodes CSATSSNTDTQYF.

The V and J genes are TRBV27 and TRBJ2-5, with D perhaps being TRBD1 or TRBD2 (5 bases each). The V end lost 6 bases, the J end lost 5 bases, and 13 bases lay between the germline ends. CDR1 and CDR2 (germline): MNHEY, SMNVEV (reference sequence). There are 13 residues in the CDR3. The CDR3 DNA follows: TGTGCCAGCAGCTGGGGGTGGCAGGAGACCCAGTACTTC. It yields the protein CASSWGWQETQYF.

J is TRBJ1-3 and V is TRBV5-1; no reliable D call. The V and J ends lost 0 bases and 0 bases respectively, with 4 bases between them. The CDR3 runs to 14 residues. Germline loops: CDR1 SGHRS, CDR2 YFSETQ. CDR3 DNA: TGCGCCAGCAGCTTGGACCCCTCTGGAAACACCATATATTTT. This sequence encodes CASSLDPSGNTIYF.

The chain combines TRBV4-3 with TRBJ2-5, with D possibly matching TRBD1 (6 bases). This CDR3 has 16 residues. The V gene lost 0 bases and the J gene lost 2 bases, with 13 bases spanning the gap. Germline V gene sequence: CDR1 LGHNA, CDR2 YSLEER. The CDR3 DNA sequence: TGCGCCAGCAGCCAAGAGGGGGCAGGGAATCAAGAGACCCAGTACTTC. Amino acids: CASSQEGAGNQETQYF.

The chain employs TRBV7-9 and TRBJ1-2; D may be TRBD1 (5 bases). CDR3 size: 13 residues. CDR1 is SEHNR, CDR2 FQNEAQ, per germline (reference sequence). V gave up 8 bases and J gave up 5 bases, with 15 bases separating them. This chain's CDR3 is CASERQKDYGYTF. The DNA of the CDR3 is TGTGCCAGCGAGCGACAGAAAGATTATGGCTACACCTTC.

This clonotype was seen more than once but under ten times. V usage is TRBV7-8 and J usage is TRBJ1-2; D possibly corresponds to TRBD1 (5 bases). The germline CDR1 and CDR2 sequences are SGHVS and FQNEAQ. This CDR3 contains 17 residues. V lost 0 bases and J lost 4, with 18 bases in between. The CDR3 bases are TGTGCCAGCAGCTTAGCAGGGGCCTCGGGCCGGAGCTATGGCTACACCTTC. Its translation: CASSLAGASGRSYGYTF.

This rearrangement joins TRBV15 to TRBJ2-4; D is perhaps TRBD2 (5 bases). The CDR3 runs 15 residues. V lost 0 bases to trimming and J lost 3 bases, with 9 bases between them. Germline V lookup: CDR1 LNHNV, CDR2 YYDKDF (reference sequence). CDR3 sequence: CATSRDGSSKNIQYF. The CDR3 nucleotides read TGTGCCACCAGCAGAGATGGGAGCAGCAAAAACATTCAGTACTTC.

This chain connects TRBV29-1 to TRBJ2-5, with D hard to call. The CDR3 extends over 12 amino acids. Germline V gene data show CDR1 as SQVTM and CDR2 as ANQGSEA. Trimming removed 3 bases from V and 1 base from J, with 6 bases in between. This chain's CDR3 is CSVDSIQETQYF. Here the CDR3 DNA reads TGCAGCGTTGACTCAATCCAAGAGACCCAGTACTTC.

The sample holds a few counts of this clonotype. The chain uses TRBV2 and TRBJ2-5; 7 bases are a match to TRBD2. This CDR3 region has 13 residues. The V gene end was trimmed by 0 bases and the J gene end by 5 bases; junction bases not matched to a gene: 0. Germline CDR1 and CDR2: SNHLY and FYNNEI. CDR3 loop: CASSEAREETQYF. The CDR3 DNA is TGTGCCAGCAGTGAAGCGCGGGAGGAGACCCAGTACTTC.

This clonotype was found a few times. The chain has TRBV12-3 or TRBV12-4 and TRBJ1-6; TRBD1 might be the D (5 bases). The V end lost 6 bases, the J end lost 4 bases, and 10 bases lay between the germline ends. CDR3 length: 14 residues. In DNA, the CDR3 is TGTGCCAGCAGCCCGGGACGATATAATTCACCCCTCCACTTT. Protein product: CASSPGRYNSPLHF.

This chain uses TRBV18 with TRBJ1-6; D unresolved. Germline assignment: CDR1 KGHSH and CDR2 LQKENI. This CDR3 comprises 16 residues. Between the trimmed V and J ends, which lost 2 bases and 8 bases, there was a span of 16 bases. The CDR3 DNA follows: TGTGCCAGCTCACCAAACGTAGCTCGGGCACATTCACCCCTCCACTTT. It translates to CASSPNVARAHSPLHF.

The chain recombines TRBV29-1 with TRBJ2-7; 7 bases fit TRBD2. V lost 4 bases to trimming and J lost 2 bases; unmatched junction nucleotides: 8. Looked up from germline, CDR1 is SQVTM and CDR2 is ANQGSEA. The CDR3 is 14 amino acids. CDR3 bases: TGCAGCGTTGGCCCCTCTAGCGGAGCCTACGAGCAGTACTTC. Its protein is CSVGPSSGAYEQYF.

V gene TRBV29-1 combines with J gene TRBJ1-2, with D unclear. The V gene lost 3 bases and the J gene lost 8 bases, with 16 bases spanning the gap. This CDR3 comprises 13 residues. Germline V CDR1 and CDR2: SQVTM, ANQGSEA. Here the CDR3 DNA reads TGCAGCGTTGAGCGCTCAAAATCCAGGGGCTACACCTTC. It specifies CSVERSKSRGYTF.

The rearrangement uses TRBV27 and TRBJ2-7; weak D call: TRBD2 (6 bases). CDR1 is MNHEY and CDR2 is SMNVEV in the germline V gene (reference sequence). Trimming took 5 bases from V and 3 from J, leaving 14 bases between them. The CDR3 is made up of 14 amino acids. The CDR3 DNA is TGTGCCAGCAGTCCTTCGGTCGGGAGCTACGAGCAGTACTTC. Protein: CASSPSVGSYEQYF.

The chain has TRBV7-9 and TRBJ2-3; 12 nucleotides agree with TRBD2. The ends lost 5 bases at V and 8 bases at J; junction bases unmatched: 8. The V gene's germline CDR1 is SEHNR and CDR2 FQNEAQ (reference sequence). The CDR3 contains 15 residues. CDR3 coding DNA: TGTGCCAGCAGCCCCCAGCTAGCGGGGGGGCCTACGCAGTATTTT. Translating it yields CASSPQLAGGPTQYF.